This paragraph covers one TCR beta chain sequence. The target antigen is unknown. Germline loops: CDR1 MGHDK, CDR2 SYGVNS. The CDR3 has 12 residues. Deletions cut 6 bases from V and 6 bases from J, with 12 bases between. The sample belongs to a study of cytomegalovirus exposure and HLA in healthy donors. The study's findings and limits: Specific recognition of CMV antigens was confirmed in vitro for a few chains (all CMV-associated). Being productive about 87% or about 30% of the time was typical of most TCR beta V segments in an earlier analysis. The authors judged a highly shared variant cluster likely a sequencing artifact.

Each of the donors was a healthy bone marrow donor. Vbeta (60) and Jbeta (13) primers were used in the PCR. Profiled with immunoSEQ multiplex PCR; TCRdb holds only in-frame clones, not every one. The sample yields about 160,000 clones, around four fifths seen once. The receptor was derived from a woman aged 45-59 years in good health and CMV-seronegative. The specimen sequenced was PBMCs. The chain couples TRBV25-1 to TRBJ2-7; D possibly corresponds to TRBD2 (6 bases). The CDR3 DNA reads TGTGCCAGCAGGGCGACTAGAAGCGAGCAGTACTTC. This translates into CASRATRSEQYF.